This T cell receptor beta chain was recovered during a study of Ad26.COV2.S vaccination and SARS-CoV-2 variants. The assay was immunoSEQ multiplex PCR, and TCRdb's table has in-frame clones only and misses some. The sample lists roughly 700,000 clones, 89% seen once, with 1.5% in the top ten. Notes on the study in general: Recipients of either vaccine or placebo displayed similar breadth of non-spike TCRs. Compared with placebo recipients, vaccine recipients had higher spike-specific TCR breadth.

Per the germline V gene, CDR1 is GTSNPN and CDR2 is SVGIG (reference sequence). The V and J ends lost 3 bases and 7 bases, in that order; junction bases with no gene match: 7. The CDR3 length is 14 residues. The treatment denotes: around 19 received Ad26.COV2.S at low or high dose, single or two shots; about five received placebo; per-sample allocation not given. Each sample was drawn 63 days after the first injection (of vaccine or placebo). Notes on this clone: Its target is not known.

The clonotype originates from a person aged 18-65 years who received the Ad26.COV2.S COVID-19 vaccine or a placebo. V is TRBV30 and J is TRBJ1-5; 9 nucleotides align to TRBD1. Specimen: peripheral blood, collected in a trial of Ad26.COV2.S vaccine versus placebo. DNA of the CDR3: TGTGCCTGGAGAGCACAGGGGGCAGGCCAGCCCCAGCATTTT. Its protein product is CAWRAQGAGQPQHF.